This T cell receptor (beta chain) was sequenced for a study of blood T cells in healthy people across ages. Whole-study findings and limits: For the donors, CMV status was unknown and possibly confounded expanded clonotype changes. Diversity of TCR beta per million T cells declined in a roughly linear way with age.

Samples each had at least 6 micrograms of total RNA extracted. In regard to this clonotype: The antigen remains undetermined.

The second PCR ran about 6 to 12 cycles with a sample-barcoded 5' primer and J-beta primers. TCRdb independently ran MiXCR on the 5' RACE reads; one entry per CDR3 protein. The table shows 890,000 or so distinct CDR3 sequences, with about 62% occurring only once. This TCR was sampled from a young man in good health. Sequenced material: blood.

The CDR3 DNA is TGTGCCAGCAGTGGTCCCAACGACAGGACCTCCTACAATGAGCAGTTCTTC. Amino acids: CASSGPNDRTSYNEQFF. V usage is TRBV2 and J usage is TRBJ2-1, with D perhaps TRBD1 (6 bases). This CDR3 is built from 17 residues. The germline V gene has CDR1 SNHLY and CDR2 FYNNEI. Trimming left V 4 bases short and J 0 bases short, with 16 bases between.